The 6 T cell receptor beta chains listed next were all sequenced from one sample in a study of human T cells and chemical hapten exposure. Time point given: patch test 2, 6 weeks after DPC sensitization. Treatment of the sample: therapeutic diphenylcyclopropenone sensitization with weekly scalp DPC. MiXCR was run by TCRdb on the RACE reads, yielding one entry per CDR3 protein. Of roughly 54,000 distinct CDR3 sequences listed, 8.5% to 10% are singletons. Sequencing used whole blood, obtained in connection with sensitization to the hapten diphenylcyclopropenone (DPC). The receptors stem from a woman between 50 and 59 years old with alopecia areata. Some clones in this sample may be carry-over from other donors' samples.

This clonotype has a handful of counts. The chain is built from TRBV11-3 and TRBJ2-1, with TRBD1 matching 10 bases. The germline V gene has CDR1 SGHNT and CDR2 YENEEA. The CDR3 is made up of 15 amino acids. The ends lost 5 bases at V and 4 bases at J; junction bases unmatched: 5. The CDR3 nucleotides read TGTGCCAGCAGCCCGGGACAGGGGAGTTACAATGAGCAGTTCTTC. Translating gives CASSPGQGSYNEQFF.

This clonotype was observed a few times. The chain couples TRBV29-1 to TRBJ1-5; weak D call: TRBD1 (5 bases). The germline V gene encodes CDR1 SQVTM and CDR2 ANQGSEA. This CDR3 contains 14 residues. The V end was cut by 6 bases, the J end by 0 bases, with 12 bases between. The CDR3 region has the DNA TGCAGCGTAGGCGGGGGGAATAGCAATCAGCCCCAGCATTTT. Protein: CSVGGGNSNQPQHF.

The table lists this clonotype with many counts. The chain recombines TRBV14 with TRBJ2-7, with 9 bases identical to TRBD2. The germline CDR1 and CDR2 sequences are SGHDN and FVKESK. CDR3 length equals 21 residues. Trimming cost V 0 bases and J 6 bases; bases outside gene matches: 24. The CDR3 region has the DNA TGTGCCAGCAGCCAAGATACGACAGGGACAAGCGGGAGGCCCCCCCGCCTCGAGCAGTACTTC. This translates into CASSQDTTGTSGRPPRLEQYF.

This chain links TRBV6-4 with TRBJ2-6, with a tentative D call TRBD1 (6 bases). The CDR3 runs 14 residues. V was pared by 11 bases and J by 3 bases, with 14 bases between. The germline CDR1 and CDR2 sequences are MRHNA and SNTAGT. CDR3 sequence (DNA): TGTGCCGGCTTGGGACACCTTGGGGCCAACGTCCTGACTTTC. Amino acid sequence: CAGLGHLGANVLTF.

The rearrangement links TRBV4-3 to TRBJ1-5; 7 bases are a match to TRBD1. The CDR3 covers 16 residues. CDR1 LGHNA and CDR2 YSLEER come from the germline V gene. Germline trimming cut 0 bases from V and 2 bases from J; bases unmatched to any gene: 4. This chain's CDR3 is CASSQDSGTGNQPQHF. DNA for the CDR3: TGCGCCAGCAGCCAAGATTCAGGGACAGGCAATCAGCCCCAGCATTTT.

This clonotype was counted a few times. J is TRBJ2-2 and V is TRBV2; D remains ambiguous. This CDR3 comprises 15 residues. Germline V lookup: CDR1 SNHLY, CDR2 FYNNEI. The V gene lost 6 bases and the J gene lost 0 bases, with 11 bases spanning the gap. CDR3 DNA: TGTGCCAGCAGAGACCGACGGTCGAACACCGGGGAGCTGTTTTTT. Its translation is CASRDRRSNTGELFF.